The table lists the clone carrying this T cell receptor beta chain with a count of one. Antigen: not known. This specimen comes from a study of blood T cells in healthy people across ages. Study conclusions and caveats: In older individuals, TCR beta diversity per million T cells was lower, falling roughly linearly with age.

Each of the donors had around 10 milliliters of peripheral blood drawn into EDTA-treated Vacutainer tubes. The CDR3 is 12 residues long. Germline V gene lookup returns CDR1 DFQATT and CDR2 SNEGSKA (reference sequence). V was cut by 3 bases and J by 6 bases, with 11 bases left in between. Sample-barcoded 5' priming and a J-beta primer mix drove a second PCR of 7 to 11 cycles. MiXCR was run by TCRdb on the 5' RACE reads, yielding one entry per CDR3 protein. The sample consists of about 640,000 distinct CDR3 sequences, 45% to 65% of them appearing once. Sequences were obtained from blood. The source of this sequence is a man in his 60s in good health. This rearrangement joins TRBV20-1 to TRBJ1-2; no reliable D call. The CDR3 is CSASRGNNGYTF. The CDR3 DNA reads TGCAGTGCTAGCCGGGGAAATAATGGCTACACCTTC.